The T cell receptor (beta chain) described here comes from a study of CD8 T cells in Susac syndrome. The CDR3 has 15 amino acids. Trimming removed 5 bases from V and 6 bases from J; junction bases left unmatched: 8. Germline assignment: CDR1 SSHAT and CDR2 FNYEAQ (reference sequence). Reverse transcription used about 0.45 to 1 ug RNA and random hexamers. Using its own MiXCR run on the immunoSEQ multiplex PCR reads, TCRdb lists one record per CDR3 protein. Altogether roughly 200,000 distinct CDR3 sequences are present, roughly 95% being singletons, with the ten largest covering 0.08% to 0.11%. The chain recombines TRBV7-7 with TRBJ2-7; 12 bases line up with TRBD2. Sequencing used CD4+ T cells from PBMCs. This clonotype was obtained from a human donor in good health. The CDR3: CASSARLAGAPEQYF. DNA of the CDR3: TGTGCCAGCAGCGCCCGACTAGCGGGAGCTCCCGAGCAGTACTTC.